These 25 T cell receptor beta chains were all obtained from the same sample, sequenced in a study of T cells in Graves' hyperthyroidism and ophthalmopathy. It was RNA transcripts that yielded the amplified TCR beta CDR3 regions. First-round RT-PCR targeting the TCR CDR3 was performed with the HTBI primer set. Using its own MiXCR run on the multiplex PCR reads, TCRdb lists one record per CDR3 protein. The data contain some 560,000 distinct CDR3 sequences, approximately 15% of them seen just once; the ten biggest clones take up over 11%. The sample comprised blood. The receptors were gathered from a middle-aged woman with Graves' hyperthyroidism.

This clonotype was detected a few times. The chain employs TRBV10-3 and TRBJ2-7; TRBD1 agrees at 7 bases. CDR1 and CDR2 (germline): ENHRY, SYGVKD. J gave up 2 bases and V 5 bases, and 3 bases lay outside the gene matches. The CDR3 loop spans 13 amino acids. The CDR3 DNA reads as TGTGCCATCAGTACGACAGGGCCCTACGAGCAGTACTTC. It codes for CAISTTGPYEQYF.

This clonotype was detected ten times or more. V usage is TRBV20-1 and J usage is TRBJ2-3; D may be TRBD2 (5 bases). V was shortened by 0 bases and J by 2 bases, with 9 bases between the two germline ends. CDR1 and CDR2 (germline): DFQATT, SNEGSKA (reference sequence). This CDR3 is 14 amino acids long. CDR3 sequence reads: CSARDATTTDTQYF. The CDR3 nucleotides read TGCAGTGCTAGAGACGCGACTACCACAGATACGCAGTATTTT.

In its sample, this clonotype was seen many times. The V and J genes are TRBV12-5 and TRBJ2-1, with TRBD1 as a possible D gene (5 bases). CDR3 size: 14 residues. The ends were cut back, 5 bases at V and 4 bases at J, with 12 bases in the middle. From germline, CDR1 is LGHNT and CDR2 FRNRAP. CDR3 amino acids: CASGPETAYNEQFF. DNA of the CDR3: TGTGCTAGTGGTCCCGAGACAGCTTACAATGAGCAGTTCTTC.

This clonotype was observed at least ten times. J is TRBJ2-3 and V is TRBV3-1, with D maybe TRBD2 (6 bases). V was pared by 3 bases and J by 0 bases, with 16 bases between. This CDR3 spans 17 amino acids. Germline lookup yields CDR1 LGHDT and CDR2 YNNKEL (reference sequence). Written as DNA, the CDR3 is TGTGCCAGCAGCCAGTCCCCGGAGGGGATGAGCACAGATACGCAGTATTTT. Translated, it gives CASSQSPEGMSTDTQYF.

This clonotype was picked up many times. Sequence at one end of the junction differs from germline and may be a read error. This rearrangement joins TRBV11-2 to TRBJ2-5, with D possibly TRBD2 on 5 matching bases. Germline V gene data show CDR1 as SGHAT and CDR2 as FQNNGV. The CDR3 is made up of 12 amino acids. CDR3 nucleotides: TGTGCCAGCAGCGACGTGGGAGAGGCCCAGTACTTC. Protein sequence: CASSDVGEAQYF. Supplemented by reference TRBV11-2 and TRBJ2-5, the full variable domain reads EAGVAQSPRYKIIEKRQSVAFWCNPISGHATLYWYQQILGQGPKLLIQFQNNGVVDDSQLPKDRFSAERLKGVDSTLKIQPAKLEDSAVYLCASSDVGEAQYFGPGTRLLVL.

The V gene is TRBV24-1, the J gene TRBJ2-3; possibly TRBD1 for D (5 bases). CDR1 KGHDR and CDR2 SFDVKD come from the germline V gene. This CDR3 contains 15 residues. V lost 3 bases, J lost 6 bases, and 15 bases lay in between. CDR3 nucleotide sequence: TGTGCCACCAGTGATAAGGGGTTTCTAGGGGATACGCAGTATTTT. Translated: CATSDKGFLGDTQYF.

DNA of the CDR3: TGTGCCAGTAGTATAGATCGGGACGCGGGAGGGGAGGAGACCCAGTACTTC. Translating it yields CASSIDRDAGGEETQYF. The chain links TRBV19 to TRBJ2-5; TRBD2 matches at 9 bases. Trimming at V came to 0 bases and at J to 5 bases, leaving 10 bases not matched to a gene. CDR1 and CDR2 (germline): LNHDA, SQIVND (reference sequence). The CDR3 is made up of 17 amino acids.

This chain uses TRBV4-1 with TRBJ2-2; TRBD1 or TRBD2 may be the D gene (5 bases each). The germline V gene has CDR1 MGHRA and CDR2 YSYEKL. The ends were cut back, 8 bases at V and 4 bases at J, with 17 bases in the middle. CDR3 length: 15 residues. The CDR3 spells CASSQRGGSTGELFF. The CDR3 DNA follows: TGCGCCAGCTCCCAAAGGGGCGGGTCCACCGGGGAGCTGTTTTTT.

In nucleotides, the CDR3 is TGTGCCAGCAGTCCCGACAGGGGGCTTAATGAGCAGTTCTTC. Its protein product is CASSPDRGLNEQFF. The V gene is TRBV7-2, the J gene TRBJ2-1; 10 positions match TRBD1. J lost 7 bases, V lost 6 bases, and 6 bases had no gene match. CDR1 and CDR2 from the germline V gene are SGHTA and FQGNSA. This CDR3 comprises 14 residues.

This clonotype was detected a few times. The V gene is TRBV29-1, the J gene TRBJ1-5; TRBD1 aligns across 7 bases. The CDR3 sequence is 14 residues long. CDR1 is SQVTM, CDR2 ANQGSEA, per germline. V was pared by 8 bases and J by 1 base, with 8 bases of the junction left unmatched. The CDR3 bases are TGCAGCTTCAGCAGGGACAGCAGCAATCAGCCCCAGCATTTT. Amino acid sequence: CSFSRDSSNQPQHF. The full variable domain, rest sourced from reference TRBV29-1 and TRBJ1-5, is SAVISQKPSRDICQRGTSLTIQCQVDSQVTMMFWYRQQPGQSLTLIATANQGSEATYESGFVIDKFPISRPNLTFSTLTVSNMSPEDSSIYLCSFSRDSSNQPQHFGDGTRLSIL.

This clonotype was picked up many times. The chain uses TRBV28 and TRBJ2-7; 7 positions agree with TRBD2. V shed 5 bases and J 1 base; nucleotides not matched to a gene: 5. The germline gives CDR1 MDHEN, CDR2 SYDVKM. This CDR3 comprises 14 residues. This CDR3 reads CASSTPAGSYEQYF. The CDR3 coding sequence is TGTGCCAGCAGTACCCCAGCGGGGTCCTACGAGCAGTACTTC.

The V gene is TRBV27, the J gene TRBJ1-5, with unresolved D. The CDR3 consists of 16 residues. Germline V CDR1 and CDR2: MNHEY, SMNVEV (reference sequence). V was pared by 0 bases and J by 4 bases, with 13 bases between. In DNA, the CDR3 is TGTGCCAGCAGTTTATCGGCCGACTTACGGAATCAGCCCCAGCATTTT. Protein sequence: CASSLSADLRNQPQHF.

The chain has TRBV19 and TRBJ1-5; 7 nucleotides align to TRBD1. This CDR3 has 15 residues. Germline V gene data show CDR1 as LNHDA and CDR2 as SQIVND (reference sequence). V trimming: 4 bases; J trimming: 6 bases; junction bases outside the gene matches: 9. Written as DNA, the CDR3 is TGTGCCAGTAGTACTCCGCCAGGGGGTAGTCAGCCCCAGCATTTT. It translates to CASSTPPGGSQPQHF.

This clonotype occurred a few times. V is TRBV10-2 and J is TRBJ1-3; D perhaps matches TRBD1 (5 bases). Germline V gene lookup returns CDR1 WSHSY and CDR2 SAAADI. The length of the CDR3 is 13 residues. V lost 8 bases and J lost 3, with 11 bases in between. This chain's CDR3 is CASFGGDGNTIYF. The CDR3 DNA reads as TGCGCCAGCTTCGGGGGGGATGGAAACACCATATATTTT.

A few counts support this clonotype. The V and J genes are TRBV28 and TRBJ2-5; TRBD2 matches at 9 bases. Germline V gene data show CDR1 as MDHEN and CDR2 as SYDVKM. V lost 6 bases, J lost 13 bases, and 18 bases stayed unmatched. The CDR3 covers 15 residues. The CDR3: CASSLPGATSGLGYF. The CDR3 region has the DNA TGTGCCAGCAGCCTCCCGGGCGCGACTAGCGGTCTGGGGTACTTC. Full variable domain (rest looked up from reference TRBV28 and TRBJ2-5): DVKVTQSSRYLVKRTGEKVFLECVQDMDHENMFWYRQDPGLGLRLIYFSYDVKMKEKGDIPEGYSVSREKKERFSLILESASTNQTSMYLCASSLPGATSGLGYFGPGTRLLVL.

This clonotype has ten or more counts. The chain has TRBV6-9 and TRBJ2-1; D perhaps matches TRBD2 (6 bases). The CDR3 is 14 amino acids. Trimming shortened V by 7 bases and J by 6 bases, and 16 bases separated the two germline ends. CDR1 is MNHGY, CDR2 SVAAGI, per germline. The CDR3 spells CASTMWGRINEQFF. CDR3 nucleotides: TGTGCCAGCACGATGTGGGGGAGGATCAATGAGCAGTTCTTC.

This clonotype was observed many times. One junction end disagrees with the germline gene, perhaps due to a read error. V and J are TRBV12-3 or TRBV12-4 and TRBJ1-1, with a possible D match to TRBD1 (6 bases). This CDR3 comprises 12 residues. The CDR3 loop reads CASRLGGAEAFF. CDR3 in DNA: TGTGCCAGCAGGTTAGGGGGAGCTGAAGCTTTCTTT.

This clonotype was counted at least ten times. CDR3 region: CASSFSSSYEQYF. For the CDR3, the DNA is TGTGCCAGCAGCTTCTCCAGCAGCTACGAGCAGTACTTC. This chain links TRBV11-2 with TRBJ2-7; D gene uncertain. The germline gives CDR1 SGHAT, CDR2 FQNNGV. V lost 3 bases and J lost 3, with 9 bases in between. This CDR3 comprises 13 residues.

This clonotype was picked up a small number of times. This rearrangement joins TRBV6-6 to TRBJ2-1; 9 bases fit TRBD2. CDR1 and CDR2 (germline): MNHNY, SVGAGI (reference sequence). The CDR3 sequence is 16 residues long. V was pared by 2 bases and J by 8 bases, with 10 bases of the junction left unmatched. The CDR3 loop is CASSYPPASGKDEQFF. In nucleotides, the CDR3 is TGTGCCAGCAGTTACCCCCCGGCTAGCGGGAAGGATGAGCAGTTCTTC.

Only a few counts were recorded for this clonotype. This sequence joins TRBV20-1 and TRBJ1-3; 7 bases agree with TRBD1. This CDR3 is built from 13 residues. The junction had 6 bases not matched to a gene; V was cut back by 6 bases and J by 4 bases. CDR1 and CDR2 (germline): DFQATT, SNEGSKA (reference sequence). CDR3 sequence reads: CSARDSGGNTIYF. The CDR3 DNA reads TGCAGTGCGCGGGACAGTGGAGGAAACACCATATATTTT.

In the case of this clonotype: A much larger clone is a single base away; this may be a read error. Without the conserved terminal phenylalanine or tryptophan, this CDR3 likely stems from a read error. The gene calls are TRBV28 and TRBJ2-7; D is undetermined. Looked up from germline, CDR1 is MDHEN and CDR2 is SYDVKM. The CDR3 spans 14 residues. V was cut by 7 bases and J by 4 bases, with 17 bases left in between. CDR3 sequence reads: CASIKGKGWYEQYL. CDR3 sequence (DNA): TGTGCCAGCATTAAGGGTAAGGGTTGGTACGAGCAGTACCTC.

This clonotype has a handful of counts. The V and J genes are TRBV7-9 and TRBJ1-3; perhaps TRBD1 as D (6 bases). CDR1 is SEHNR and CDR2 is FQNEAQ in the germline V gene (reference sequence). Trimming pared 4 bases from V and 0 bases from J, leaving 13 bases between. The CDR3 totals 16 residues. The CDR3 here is CASSSERQDSGNTIYF. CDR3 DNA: TGTGCCAGCAGCTCCGAAAGACAGGACTCTGGAAACACCATATATTTT.

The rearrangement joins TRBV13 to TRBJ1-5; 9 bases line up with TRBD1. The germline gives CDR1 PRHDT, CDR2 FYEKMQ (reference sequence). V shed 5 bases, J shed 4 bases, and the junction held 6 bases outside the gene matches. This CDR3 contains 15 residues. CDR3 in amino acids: CASSLGQGWNQPQHF. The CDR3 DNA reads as TGTGCCAGCAGCCTGGGACAGGGATGGAATCAGCCCCAGCATTTT.

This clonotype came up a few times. The CDR3 is CASSSEIKQYF. The CDR3 DNA is TGTGCCAGCAGTTCCGAGATTAAGCAGTACTTC. The gene calls are TRBV12-3 or TRBV12-4 and TRBJ2-7; no firm D call. The CDR3 extends over 11 amino acids. The V end lost 4 bases, the J end lost 8 bases, and 9 bases lay between the germline ends.

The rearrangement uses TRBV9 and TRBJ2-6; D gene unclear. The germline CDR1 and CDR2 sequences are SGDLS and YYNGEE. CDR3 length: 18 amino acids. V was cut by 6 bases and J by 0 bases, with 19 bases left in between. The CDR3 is CASTGSYDVISGANVLTF. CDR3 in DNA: TGTGCCAGCACTGGGTCTTATGATGTCATCTCTGGGGCCAACGTCCTGACTTTC.